This TCR beta chain stems from a study of cytomegalovirus exposure and HLA in healthy donors. Notes on the study in general: Associated with cytomegalovirus, according to the listing, were about 160 TCR beta chains. According to a subsequent analysis, TCR clusters from the first cohort were inclined to appear together in the roughly 120 validation repertoires.

Generated by immunoSEQ multiplex PCR, the TCRdb table keeps only in-frame clones and is missing some. Here the sample spans under 130,000 clones, about 85% being singletons. The CDR3 runs 13 residues. Trimming cost V 4 bases and J 7 bases, with 10 bases left between them. Germline V gene sequence: CDR1 MNHEY, CDR2 SMNVEV (reference sequence). As concerns this clone: The antigen is undetermined.

Separate from the 666-subject first cohort, the 120-subject validation cohort was the one that the donors belonged to. The source is a young woman in good health and CMV-seropositive. Source material: PBMCs. The V gene is TRBV27, the J gene TRBJ2-2, with unresolved D. The chain's CDR3 is CASSYPGVGELFF. CDR3 DNA sequence: TGTGCCAGCAGTTACCCGGGTGTCGGGGAGCTGTTTTTT.